This paragraph covers one TCR beta chain sequence. This specimen belongs to a study of T cell changes during pregnancy in multiple sclerosis. Some clones are missing from TCRdb's copy, which holds only in-frame ones; the method was immunoSEQ multiplex PCR. The sample includes approximately 35,000 clones, roughly nine tenths seen only once; the top ten take 2.5% to 3%. Germline V CDR1 and CDR2: KGHSH, LQKENI. CDR3 length: 15 amino acids. The trim removed 1 base at V and 3 bases at J, leaving 2 bases unmatched. V usage is TRBV18 and J usage is TRBJ2-5; 10 bases align to TRBD2. The origin of this receptor is a female donor in good health, enrolled as a control in a pregnancy study. The sample consisted of CD4+ T cells from peripheral blood mononuclear cells, taken in the third trimester of pregnancy. The CDR3 DNA reads TGTGCCAGCTCACCACGAGCGGGGGGGGAAGAGACCCAGTACTTC. It specifies CASSPRAGGEETQYF.